This TCR beta chain came from a study of cytomegalovirus exposure and HLA in healthy donors. Study-wide results and limits: In a later analysis, TCR beta V- and J-gene trimming was associated with a missense DCLRE1C variant. By a later analysis, the bulk of CMV-associated TCR beta chains appeared HLA-restricted.

Worth noting for this clone: The target antigen is unknown.

CDR3 size: 12 residues. V shed 6 bases and J shed 5 bases, with 9 bases lying between them. The germline gives CDR1 MNHNS, CDR2 SASEGT. The PCR had 60 Vbeta and 13 Jbeta primers. Only in-frame clones appear in the TCRdb table, and some are missing; sequencing was by immunoSEQ multiplex PCR. The profile shows some 150,000 clones, around 79% of them singletons. The rearrangement links TRBV6-1 to TRBJ2-3; D ambiguous. The sequenced material came from PBMCs. The TCR sequence derives from a man between 40 and 49 years old in good health and CMV-seropositive. In DNA form, the CDR3 reads TGTGCCAGCAGGGCGGTGGGAGATACGCAGTATTTT. Translation: CASRAVGDTQYF.